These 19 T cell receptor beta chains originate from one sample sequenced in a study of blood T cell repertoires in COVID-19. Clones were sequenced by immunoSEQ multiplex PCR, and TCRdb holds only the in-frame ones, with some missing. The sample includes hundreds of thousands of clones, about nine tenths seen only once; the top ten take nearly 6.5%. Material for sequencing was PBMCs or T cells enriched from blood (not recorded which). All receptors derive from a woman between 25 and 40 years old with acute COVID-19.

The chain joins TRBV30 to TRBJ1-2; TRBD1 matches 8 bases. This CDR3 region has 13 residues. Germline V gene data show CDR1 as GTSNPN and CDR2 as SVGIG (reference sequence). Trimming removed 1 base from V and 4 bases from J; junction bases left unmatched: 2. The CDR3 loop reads CAWSAGQAYGYTF. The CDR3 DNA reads TGTGCCTGGAGTGCGGGACAGGCCTATGGCTACACCTTC. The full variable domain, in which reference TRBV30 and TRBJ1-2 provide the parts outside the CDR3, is SQTIHQWPATLVQPVGSPLSLECTVEGTSNPNLYWYRQAAGRGLQLLFYSVGIGQISSEVPQNLSASRPQDRQFILSSKKLLLSDSGFYLCAWSAGQAYGYTFGSGTRLTVV.

The CDR3 coding sequence is TGTGCCAGCAGGGACAGGGGCAATCAGCCCCAGCATTTT. Translation gives CASRDRGNQPQHF. The chain has TRBV2 and TRBJ1-5; 8 bases match TRBD1. Unmatched junction bases numbered 0, after V lost 6 bases and J lost 2 bases. Per the germline V gene, CDR1 is SNHLY and CDR2 is FYNNEI. The CDR3 covers 13 residues.

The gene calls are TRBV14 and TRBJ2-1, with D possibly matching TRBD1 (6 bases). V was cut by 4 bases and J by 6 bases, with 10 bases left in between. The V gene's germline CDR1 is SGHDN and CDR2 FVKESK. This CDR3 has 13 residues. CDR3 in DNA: TGTGCCAGCAGCCTAACAGGGAGCAATGAGCAGTTCTTC. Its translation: CASSLTGSNEQFF.

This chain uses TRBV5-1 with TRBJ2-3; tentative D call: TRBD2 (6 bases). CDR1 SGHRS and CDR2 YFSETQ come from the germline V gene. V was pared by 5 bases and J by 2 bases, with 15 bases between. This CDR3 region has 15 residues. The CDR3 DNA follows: TGCGCCAGCAGTTCCGCCGGGACTCCCACAGATACGCAGTATTTT. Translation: CASSSAGTPTDTQYF.

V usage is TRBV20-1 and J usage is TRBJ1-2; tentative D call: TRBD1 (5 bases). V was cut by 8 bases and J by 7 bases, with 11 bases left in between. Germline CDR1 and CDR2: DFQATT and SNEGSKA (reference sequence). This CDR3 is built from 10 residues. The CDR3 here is CSSIDSGYTF. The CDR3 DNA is TGCAGTTCAATCGACAGTGGCTACACCTTC.

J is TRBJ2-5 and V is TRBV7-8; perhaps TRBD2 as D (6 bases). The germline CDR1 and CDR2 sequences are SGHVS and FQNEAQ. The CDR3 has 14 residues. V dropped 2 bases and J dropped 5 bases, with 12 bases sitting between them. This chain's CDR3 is CASSLYGGVETQYF. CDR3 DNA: TGTGCCAGCAGCTTATATGGCGGGGTCGAGACCCAGTACTTC.

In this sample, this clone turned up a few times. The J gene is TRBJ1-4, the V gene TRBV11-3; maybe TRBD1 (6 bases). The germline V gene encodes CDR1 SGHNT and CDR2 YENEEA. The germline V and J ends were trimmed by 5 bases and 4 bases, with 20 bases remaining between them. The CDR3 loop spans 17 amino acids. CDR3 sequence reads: CASSGRWAGEGNEKLFF. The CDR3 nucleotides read TGTGCCAGCAGCGGCAGGTGGGCAGGGGAGGGTAATGAAAAACTGTTTTTT.

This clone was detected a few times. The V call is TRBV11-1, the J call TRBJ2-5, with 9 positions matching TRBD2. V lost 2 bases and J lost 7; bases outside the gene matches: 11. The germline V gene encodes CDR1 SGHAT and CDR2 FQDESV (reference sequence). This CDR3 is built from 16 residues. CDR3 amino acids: CASSLSSSGGRLTQYF. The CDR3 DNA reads TGTGCCAGCAGCTTAAGTTCGAGCGGGGGGCGACTGACCCAGTACTTC.

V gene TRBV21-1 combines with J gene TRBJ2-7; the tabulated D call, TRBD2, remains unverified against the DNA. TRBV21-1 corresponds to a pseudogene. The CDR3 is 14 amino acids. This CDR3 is CASSNGGGSYEQYF. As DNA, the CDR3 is TGTGCCAGCAGCAATGGCGGGGGATCCTACGAGCAGTACTTC.

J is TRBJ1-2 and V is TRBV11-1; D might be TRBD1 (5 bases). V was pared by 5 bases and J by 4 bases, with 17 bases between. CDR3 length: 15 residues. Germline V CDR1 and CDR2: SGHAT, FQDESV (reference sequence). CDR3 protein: CASSTAGGSRYGYTF. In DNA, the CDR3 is TGTGCCAGCAGCACCGCGGGGGGTTCACGCTATGGCTACACCTTC.

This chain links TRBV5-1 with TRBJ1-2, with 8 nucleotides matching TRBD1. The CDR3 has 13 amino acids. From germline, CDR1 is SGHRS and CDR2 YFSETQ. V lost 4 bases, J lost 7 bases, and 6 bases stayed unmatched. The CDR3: CASSPTGAGGYTF. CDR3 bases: TGCGCCAGCAGCCCGACAGGGGCGGGTGGCTACACCTTC.

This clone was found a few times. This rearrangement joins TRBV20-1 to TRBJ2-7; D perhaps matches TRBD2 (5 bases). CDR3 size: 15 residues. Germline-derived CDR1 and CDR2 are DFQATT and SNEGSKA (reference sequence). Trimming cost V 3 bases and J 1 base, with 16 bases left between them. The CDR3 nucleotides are TGCAGTGCTAGTATACAGACTACCCCGTCCTACGAGCAGTACTTC. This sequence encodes CSASIQTTPSYEQYF.

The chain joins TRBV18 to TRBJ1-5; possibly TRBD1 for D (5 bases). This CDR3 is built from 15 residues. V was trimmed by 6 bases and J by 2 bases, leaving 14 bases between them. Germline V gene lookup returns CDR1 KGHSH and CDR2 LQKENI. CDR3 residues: CASSQTDSRNQPQHF. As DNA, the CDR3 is TGTGCCAGCTCCCAGACAGATAGTCGCAATCAGCCCCAGCATTTT. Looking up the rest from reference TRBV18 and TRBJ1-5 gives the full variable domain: NAGVMQNPRHLVRRRGQEARLRCSPMKGHSHVYWYRQLPEEGLKFMVYLQKENIIDESGMPKERFSAEFPKEGPSILRIQQVVRGDSAAYFCASSQTDSRNQPQHFGDGTRLSIL.

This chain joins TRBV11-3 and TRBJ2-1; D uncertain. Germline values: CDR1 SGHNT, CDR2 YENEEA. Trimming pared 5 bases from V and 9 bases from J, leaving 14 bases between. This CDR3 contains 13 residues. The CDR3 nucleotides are TGTGCCAGCAGCCCCACTCTTATGTCTGAGCAGTTCTTC. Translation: CASSPTLMSEQFF.

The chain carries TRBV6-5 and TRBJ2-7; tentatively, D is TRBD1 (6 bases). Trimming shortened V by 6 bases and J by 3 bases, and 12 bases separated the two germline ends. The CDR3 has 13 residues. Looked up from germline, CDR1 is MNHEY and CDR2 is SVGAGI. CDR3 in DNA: TGTGCCAGCAGCAGGGGAACCGACTACGAGCAGTACTTC. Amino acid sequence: CASSRGTDYEQYF.

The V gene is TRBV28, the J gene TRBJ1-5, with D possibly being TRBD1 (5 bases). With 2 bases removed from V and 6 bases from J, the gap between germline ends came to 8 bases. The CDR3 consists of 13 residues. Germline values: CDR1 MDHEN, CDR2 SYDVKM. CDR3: CASSLDSPQPQHF. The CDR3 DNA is TGTGCCAGCAGTTTAGACAGTCCTCAGCCCCAGCATTTT.

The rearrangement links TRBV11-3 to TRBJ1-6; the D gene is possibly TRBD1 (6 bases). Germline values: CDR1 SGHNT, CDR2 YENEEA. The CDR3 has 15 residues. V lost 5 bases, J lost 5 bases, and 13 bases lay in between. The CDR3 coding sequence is TGTGCCAGCAGCGCAGGACCAGGGGATAATTCACCCCTCCACTTT. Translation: CASSAGPGDNSPLHF.

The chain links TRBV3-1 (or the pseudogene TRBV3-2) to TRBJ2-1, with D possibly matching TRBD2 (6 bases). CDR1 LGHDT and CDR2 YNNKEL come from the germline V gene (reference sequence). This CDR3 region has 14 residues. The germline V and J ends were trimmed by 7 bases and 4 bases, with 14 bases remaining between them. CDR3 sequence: CASTQREAYNEQFF. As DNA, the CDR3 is TGTGCCAGCACCCAGAGGGAGGCGTACAATGAGCAGTTCTTC.

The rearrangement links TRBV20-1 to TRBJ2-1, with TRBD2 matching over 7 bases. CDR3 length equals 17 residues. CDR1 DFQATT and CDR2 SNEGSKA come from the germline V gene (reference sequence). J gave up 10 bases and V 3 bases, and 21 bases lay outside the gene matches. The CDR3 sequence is CSASSWPSGTTAGEQFF. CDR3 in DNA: TGCAGTGCTAGTTCTTGGCCATCGGGGACTACTGCTGGGGAGCAGTTCTTC.